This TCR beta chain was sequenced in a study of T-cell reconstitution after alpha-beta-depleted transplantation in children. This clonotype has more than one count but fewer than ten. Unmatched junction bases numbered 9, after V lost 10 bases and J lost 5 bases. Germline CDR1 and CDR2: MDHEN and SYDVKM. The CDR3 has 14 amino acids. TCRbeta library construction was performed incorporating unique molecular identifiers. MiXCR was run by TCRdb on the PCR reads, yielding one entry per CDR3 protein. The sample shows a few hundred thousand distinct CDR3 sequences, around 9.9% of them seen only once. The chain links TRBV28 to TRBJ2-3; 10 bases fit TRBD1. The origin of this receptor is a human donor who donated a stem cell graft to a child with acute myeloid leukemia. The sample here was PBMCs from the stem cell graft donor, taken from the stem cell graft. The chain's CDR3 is CATTGTGVRDTQYF. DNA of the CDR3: TGTGCCACGACCGGGACAGGGGTAAGAGATACGCAGTATTTT.